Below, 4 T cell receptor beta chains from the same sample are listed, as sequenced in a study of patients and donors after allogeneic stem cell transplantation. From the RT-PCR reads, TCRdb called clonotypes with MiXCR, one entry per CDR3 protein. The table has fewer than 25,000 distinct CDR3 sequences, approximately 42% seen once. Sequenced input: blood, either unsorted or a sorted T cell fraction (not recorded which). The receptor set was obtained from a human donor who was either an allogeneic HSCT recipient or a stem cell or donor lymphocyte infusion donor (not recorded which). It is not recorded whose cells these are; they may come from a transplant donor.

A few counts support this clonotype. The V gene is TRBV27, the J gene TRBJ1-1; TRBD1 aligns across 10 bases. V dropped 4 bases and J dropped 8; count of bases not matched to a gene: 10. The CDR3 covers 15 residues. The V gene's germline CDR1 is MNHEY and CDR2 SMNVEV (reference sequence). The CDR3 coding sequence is TGTGCCAGCAGTTCCGGACAGGGGGGCTACATAGAAGCTTTCTTT. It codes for CASSSGQGGYIEAFF.

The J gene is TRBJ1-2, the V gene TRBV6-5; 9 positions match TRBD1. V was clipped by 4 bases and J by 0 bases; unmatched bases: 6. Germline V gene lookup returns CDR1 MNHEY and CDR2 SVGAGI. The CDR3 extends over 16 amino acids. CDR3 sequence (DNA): TGTGCCAGCAGTTTGACAGGGGGGATAGCTAACTATGGCTACACCTTC. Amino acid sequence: CASSLTGGIANYGYTF.

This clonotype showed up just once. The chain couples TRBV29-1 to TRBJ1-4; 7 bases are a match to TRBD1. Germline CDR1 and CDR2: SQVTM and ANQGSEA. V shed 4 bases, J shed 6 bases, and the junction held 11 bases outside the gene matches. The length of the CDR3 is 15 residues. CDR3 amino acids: CSVADRKRGYEKLFF. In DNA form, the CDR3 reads TGCAGCGTTGCGGACAGGAAAAGGGGCTATGAAAAACTGTTTTTT.

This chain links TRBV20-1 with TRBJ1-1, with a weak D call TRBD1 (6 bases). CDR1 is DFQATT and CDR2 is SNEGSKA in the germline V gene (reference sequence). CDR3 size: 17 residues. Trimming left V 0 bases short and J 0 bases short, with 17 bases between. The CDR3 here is CSARDRGRGPMNTEAFF. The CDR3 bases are TGCAGTGCTAGAGATCGGGGCAGGGGCCCCATGAACACTGAAGCTTTCTTT.